This TCR beta chain appears in the sequencing data of a study of blood T cell repertoires in COVID-19. Across the whole study: Sites across the United States, Italy and Spain contributed samples from acute and convalescent COVID-19.

Germline V gene lookup returns CDR1 LNHDA and CDR2 SQIVND (reference sequence). The CDR3 extends over 18 amino acids. J was trimmed by 0 bases and V by 4 bases; bases with no gene match: 8. Source study methods: By means of reference gene primer amplification, nucleated cell counts were estimated. Data came from immunoSEQ multiplex PCR; TCRdb stores just in-frame clones and leaves some out. From that table come the V and J calls and clone size; the DNA was used to work out D and trimming. The table has approximately 170,000 clones, about 92% seen once; the top ten hold roughly 1.9%. Sequences were obtained from peripheral blood. The source of this sequence is a woman aged 55-69 years with COVID-19, enrolled during active disease. The chain couples TRBV19 to TRBJ2-6, with 8 bases matching TRBD2. CDR3 residues: CASSTGGDTGSGANVLTF. Here the CDR3 DNA reads TGTGCCAGTAGTACCGGGGGGGACACGGGCTCTGGGGCCAACGTCCTGACTTTC.